The clone carrying this T cell receptor (beta chain) was counted between two and nine times. Profiling relied on immunoSEQ multiplex PCR, and the TCRdb table lists in-frame clones only, not all of them. The sample carries fewer than 45,000 clones, just under 85% recorded once. Germline CDR1 reads MNHEY; CDR2 reads SVGEGT. The CDR3 covers 14 residues. V lost 2 bases, J lost 4 bases, and 12 bases lay in between. This entry comes from a study of blood T cell repertoires in COVID-19. Background on the study: T cells, B-cell-depleted T cells, or PBMCs provided the cDNA or gDNA that served as material.

Sequenced material: peripheral blood. V is TRBV6-2 or TRBV6-3 and J is TRBJ2-7; possibly TRBD2 for D (5 bases). The TCR sequence derives from a man aged 45 to 65 with active COVID-19. The DNA of the CDR3 is TGTGCCAGCAGTTACGGTGGCAGACTATACGAGCAGTACTTC. Residues: CASSYGGRLYEQYF.